What follows describes a single T cell receptor (beta chain). What it binds is not known. Germline V gives CDR1 MDHEN, CDR2 SYDVKM. The ends were cut back, 5 bases at V and 2 bases at J, with 16 bases in the middle. There are 16 residues in the CDR3. These data are taken from a study of OX40 agonist ivuxolimab in advanced cancers. The timepoints at which blood was sampled were baseline, cycle 4 day 1, and cycle 7 day 1. Study-wide results and caveats: CD8+ T cells showed, on average, more clonal expansion than CD4+ cells.

Only in-frame clones appear in the TCRdb table, and some are missing; sequencing was by immunoSEQ multiplex PCR. Counted here are over 100,000 clones, 75% to 90% occurring once; the ten biggest clones make up around 0.53%. The sequencing here drew on CD4+ or CD8+ T cells sorted from blood, taken in a trial of the OX40 agonist ivuxolimab. The chain combines TRBV28 with TRBJ1-5, with D hard to call. The clonotype was recovered from an adult with an advanced solid tumor such as melanoma, head and neck, liver or kidney cancer. CDR3 nucleotides: TGTGCCAGCAGTACGCAAAGGAGTGATGGCAATCAGCCCCAGCATTTT. Its protein product is CASSTQRSDGNQPQHF. Variable domain in full (rest from reference TRBV28 and TRBJ1-5): DVKVTQSSRYLVKRTGEKVFLECVQDMDHENMFWYRQDPGLGLRLIYFSYDVKMKEKGDIPEGYSVSREKKERFSLILESASTNQTSMYLCASSTQRSDGNQPQHFGDGTRLSIL.